The subject of this entry is one TCR beta chain. Its antigen is not known. This may be a read error, as it is one base from a much larger clone. The data originate from a study of T cell repertoires in cytomegalovirus infection. Study-wide background: Public signatures in TCR beta pointed to CMV infection and matching HLA type. Study-level findings and limits: CMV-specific TCR beta clonotypes restricted by HLA-C were the ones dominating the ex vivo response. There were carriers of CMV plus the relevant HLA, and cumulative public TCR beta family frequency identified them.

The V gene's germline CDR1 is MNHGY and CDR2 SAAAGT. The CDR3 runs 12 residues. TCRdb re-called the reads with MiXCR, one entry per CDR3 protein. Here the sample spans approximately 750,000 distinct CDR3 sequences, 35% being singletons. This clonotype was obtained from a human donor in good health (CMV status not recorded). Some clones in this sample may be carry-over from other donors' samples. The sequencing sample was made of PBMCs. The gene calls are TRBV6-8 and TRBJ1-5; D gene ambiguous. DNA for the CDR3: TGTTCCAGCAACCCCGGGAGTCAGCCCCAGCATTTT. It translates to CSSNPGSQPQHF.